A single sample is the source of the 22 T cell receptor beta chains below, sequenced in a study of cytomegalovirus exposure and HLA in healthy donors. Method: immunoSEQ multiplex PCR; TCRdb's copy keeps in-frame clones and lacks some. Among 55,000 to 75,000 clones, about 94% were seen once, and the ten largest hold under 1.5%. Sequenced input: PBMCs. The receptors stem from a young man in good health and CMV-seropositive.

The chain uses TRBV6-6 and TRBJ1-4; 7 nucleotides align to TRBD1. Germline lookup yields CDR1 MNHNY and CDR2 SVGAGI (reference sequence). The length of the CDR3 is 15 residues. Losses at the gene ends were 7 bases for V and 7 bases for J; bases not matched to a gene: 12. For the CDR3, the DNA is TGTGCCAGCACGAAGACAGGGCTGGCCCTTGAAAAACTGTTTTTT. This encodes CASTKTGLALEKLFF.

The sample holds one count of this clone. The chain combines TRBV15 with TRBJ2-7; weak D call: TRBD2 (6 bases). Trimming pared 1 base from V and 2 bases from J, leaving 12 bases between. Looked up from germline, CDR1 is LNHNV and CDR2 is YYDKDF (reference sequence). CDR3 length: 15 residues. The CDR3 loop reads CATSRGGGGAYEQYF. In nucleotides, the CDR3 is TGTGCCACCAGCAGAGGGGGAGGAGGCGCCTACGAGCAGTACTTC.

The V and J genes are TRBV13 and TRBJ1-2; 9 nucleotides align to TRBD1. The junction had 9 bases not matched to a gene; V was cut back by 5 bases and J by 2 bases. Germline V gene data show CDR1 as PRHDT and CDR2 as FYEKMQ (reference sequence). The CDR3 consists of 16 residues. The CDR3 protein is CASSLQGALSNYGYTF. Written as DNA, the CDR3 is TGTGCCAGCAGCCTACAGGGGGCACTCTCAAACTATGGCTACACCTTC.

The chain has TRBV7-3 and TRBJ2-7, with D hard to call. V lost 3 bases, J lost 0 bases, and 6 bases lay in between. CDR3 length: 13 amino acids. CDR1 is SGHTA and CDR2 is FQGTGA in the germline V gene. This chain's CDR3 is CASSFGSSYEQYF. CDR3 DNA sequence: TGTGCCAGCAGCTTTGGCAGCTCCTACGAGCAGTACTTC. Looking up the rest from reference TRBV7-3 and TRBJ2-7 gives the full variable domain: GAGVSQTPSNKVTEKGKYVELRCDPISGHTALYWYRQSLGQGPEFLIYFQGTGAADDSGLPNDRFFAVRPEGSVSTLKIQRTERGDSAVYLCASSFGSSYEQYFGPGTRLTVT.

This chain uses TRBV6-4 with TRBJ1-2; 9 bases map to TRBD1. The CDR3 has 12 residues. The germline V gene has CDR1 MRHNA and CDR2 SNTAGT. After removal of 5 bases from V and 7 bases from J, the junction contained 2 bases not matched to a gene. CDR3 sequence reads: CASSHRGPGYTF. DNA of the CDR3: TGTGCCAGCAGTCACAGGGGGCCTGGCTACACCTTC.

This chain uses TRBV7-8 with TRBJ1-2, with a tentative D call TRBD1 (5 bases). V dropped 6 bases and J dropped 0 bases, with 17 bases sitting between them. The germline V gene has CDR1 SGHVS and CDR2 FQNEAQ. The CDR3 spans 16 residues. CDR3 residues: CASSQGVAGSNYGYTF. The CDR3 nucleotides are TGTGCCAGCAGTCAAGGCGTGGCAGGGTCTAACTATGGCTACACCTTC.

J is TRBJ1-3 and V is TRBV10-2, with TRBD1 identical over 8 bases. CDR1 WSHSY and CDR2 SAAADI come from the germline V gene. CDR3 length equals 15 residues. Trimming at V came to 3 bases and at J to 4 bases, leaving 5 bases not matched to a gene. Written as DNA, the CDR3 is TGCGCCAGCAGTGATTCCGGGACAGGAGGAAACACCATATATTTT. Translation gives CASSDSGTGGNTIYF.

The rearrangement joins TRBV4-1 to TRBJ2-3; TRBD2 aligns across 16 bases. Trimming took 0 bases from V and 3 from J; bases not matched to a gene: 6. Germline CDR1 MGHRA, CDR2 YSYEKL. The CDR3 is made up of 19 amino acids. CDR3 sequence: CASSQERGTSGRETDTQYF. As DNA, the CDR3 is TGCGCCAGCAGCCAAGAAAGAGGGACTAGCGGGAGGGAAACAGATACGCAGTATTTT.

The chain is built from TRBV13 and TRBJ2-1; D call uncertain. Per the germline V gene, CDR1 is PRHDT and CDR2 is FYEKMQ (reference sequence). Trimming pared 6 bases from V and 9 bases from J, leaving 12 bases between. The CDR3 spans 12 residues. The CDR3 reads CASSSPASEQFF. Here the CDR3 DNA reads TGTGCCAGCAGTTCCCCTGCCAGTGAGCAGTTCTTC.

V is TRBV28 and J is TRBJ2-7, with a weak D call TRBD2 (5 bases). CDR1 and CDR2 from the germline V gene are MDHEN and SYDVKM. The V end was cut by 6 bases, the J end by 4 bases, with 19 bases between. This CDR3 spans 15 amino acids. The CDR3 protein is CASSPSGGLRYEQYF. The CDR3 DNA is TGTGCCAGCAGCCCCTCGGGCGGGCTGAGGTACGAGCAGTACTTC.

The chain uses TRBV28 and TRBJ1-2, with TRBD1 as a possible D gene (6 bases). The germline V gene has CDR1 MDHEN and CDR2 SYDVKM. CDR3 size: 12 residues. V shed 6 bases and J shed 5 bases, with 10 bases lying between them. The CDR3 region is CASSPQGYGYTF. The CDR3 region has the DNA TGTGCCAGCAGCCCACAGGGATATGGCTACACCTTC.

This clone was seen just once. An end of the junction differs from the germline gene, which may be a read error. The CDR3 region has the DNA TGTGCCAGCCGTGACAGCCCAGGAGGCTACACCTTC. It yields the protein CASRDSPGGYTF. V and J are TRBV6-1 and TRBJ1-2; a possible D gene is TRBD1 (5 bases). The CDR3 loop spans 12 amino acids. CDR1 is MNHNS and CDR2 is SASEGT in the germline V gene.

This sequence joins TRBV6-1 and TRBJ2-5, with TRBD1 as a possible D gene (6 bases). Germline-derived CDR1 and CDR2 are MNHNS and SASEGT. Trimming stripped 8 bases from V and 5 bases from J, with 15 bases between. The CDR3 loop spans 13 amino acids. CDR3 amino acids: CASGGRDKETQYF. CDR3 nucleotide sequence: TGTGCCAGCGGTGGTAGGGACAAGGAGACCCAGTACTTC.

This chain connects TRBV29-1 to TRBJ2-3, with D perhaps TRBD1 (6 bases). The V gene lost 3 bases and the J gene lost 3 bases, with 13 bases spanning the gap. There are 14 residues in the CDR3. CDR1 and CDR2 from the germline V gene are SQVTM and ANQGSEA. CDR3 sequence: CSVDGARGTDTQYF. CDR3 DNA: TGCAGCGTTGATGGGGCTAGGGGGACAGATACGCAGTATTTT.

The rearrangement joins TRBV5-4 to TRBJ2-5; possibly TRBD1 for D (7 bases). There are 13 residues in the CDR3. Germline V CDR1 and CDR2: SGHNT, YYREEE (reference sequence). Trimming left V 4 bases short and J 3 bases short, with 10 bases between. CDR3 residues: CASSPGGKETQYF. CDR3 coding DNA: TGTGCCAGCAGCCCAGGGGGGAAAGAGACCCAGTACTTC.

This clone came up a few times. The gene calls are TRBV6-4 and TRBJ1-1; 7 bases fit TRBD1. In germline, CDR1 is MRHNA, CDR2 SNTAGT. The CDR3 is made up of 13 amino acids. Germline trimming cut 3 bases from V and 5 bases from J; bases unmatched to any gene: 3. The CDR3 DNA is TGTGCCAGCAGTGAAGGCAGGGGGACTGAAGCTTTCTTT. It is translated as CASSEGRGTEAFF.

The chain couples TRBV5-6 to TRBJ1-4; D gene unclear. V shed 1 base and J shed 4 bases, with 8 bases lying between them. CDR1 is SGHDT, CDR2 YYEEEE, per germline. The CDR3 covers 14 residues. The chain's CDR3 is CASSLLVVNEKLFF. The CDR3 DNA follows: TGTGCCAGCAGCTTGTTAGTGGTTAATGAAAAACTGTTTTTT. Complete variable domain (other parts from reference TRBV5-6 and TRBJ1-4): DAGVTQSPTHLIKTRGQQVTLRCSPKSGHDTVSWYQQALGQGPQFIFQYYEEEERQRGNFPDRFSGHQFPNYSSELNVNALLLGDSALYLCASSLLVVNEKLFFGSGTQLSVL.

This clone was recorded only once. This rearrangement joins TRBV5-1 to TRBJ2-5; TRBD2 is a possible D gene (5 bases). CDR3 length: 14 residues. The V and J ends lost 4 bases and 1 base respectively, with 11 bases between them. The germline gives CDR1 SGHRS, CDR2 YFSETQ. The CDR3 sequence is CASSPSSSQETQYF. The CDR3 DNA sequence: TGCGCCAGCAGCCCGTCTAGCAGCCAAGAGACCCAGTACTTC.

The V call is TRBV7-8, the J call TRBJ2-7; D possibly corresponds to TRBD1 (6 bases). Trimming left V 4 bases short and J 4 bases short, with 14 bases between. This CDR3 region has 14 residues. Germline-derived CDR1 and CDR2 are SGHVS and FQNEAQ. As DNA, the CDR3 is TGTGCCAGCAGCTCGGGACACCTTGTGTACGAGCAGTACTTC. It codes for CASSSGHLVYEQYF.

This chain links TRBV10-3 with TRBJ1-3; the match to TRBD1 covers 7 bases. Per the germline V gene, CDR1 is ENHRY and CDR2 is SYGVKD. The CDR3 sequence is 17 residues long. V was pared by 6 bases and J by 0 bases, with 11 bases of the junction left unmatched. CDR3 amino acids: CAIRNGRTGISGNTIYF. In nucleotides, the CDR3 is TGTGCCATCAGGAACGGAAGGACAGGTATCTCTGGAAACACCATATATTTT.

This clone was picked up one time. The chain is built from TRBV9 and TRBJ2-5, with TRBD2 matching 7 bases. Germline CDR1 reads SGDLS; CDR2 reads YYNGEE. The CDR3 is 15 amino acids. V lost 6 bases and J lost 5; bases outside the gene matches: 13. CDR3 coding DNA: TGTGCCAGCACCCCGGCGGGCGGGGAGGGGGAGACCCAGTACTTC. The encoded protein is CASTPAGGEGETQYF.

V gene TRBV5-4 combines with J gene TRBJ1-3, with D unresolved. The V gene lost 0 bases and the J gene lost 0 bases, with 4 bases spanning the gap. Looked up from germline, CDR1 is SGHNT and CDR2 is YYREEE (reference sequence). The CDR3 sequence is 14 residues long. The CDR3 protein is CASSLDNSGNTIYF. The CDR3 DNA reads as TGTGCCAGCAGCTTGGACAACTCTGGAAACACCATATATTTT.